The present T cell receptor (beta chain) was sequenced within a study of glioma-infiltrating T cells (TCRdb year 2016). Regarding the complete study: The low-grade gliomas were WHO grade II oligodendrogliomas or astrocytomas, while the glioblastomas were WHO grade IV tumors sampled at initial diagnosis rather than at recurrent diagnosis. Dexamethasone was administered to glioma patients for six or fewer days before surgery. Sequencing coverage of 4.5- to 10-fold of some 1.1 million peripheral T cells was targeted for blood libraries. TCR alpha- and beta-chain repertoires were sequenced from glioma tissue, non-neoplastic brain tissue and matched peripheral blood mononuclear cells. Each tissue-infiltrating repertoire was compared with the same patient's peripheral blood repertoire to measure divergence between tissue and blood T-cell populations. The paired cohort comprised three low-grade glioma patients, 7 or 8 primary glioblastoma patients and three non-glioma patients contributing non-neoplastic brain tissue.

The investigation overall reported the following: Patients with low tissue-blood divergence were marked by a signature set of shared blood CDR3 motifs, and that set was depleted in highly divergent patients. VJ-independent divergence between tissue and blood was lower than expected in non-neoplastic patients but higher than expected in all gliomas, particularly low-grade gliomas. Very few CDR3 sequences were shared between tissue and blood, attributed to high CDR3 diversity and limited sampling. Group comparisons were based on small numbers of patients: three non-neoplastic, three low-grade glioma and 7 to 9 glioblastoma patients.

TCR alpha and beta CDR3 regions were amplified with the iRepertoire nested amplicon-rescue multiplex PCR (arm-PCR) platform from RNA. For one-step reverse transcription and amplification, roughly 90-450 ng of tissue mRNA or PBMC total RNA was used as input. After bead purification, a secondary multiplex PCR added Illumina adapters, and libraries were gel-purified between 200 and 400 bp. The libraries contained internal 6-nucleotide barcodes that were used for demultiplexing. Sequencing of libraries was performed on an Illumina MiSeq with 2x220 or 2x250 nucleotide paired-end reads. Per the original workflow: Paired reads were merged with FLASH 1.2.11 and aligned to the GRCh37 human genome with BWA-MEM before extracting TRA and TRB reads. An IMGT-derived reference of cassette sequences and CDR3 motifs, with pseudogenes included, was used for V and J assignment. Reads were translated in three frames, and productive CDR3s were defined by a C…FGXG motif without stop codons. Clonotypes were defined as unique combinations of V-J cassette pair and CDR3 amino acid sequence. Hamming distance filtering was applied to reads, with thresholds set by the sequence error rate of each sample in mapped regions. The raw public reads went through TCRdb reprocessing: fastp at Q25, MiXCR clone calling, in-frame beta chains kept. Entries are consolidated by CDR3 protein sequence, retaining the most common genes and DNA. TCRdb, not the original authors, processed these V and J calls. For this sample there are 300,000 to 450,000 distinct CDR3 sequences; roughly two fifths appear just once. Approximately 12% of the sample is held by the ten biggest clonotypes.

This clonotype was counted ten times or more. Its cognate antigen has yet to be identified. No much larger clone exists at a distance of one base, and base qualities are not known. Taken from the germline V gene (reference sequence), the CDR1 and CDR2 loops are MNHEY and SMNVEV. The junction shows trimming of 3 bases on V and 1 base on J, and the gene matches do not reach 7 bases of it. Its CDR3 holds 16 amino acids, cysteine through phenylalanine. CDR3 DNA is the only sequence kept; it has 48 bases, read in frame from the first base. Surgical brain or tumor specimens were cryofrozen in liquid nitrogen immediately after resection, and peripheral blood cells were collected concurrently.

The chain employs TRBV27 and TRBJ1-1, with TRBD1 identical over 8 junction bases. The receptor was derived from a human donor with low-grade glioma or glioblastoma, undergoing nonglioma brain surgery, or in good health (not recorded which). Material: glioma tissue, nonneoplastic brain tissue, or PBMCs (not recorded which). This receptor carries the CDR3 CASSFSRDRRNTEAFF. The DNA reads TGTGCCAGCAGTTTTTCGAGGGACAGGAGGAACACTGAAGCTTTCTTT.